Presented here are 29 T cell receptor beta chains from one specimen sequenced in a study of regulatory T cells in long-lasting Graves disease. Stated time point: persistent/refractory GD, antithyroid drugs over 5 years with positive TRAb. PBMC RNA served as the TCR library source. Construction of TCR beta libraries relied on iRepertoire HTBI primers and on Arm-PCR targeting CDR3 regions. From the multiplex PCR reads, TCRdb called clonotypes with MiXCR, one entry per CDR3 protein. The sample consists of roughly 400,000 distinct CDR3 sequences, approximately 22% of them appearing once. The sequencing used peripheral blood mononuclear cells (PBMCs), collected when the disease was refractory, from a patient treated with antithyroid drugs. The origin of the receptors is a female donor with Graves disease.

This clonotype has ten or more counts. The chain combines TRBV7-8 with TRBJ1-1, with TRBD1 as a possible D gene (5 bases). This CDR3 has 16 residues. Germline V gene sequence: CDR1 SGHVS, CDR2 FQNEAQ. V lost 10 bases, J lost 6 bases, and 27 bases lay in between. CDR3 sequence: CATTFVPVGARAEAFF. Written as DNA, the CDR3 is TGTGCCACCACCTTCGTACCGGTAGGGGCCCGGGCTGAAGCTTTCTTT. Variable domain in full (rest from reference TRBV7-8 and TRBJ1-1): GAGVSQSPRYKVAKRGQDVALRCDPISGHVSLFWYQQALGQGPEFLTYFQNEAQLDKSGLPSDRFFAERPEGSVSTLKIQRTQQEDSAVYLCATTFVPVGARAEAFFGQGTRLTVV.

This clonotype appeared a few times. For the CDR3, the DNA is TGCAGCGTCCTCAGGCAGGGGGCTGAAGGCTACACCTTC. Its protein product is CSVLRQGAEGYTF. The J gene is TRBJ1-2, the V gene TRBV29-1, with 8 bases that match TRBD1. The germline V gene encodes CDR1 SQVTM and CDR2 ANQGSEA. Unmatched junction bases numbered 11, after V lost 6 bases and J lost 8 bases. This CDR3 comprises 13 residues. Supplemented by reference TRBV29-1 and TRBJ1-2, the full variable domain reads SAVISQKPSRDICQRGTSLTIQCQVDSQVTMMFWYRQQPGQSLTLIATANQGSEATYESGFVIDKFPISRPNLTFSTLTVSNMSPEDSSIYLCSVLRQGAEGYTFGSGTRLTVV.

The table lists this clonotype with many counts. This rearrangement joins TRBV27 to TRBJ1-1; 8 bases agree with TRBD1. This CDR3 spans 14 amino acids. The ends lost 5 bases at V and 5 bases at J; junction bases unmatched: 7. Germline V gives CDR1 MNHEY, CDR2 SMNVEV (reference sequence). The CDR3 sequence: CASSPGGRRTEAFF. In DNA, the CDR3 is TGTGCCAGCAGTCCAGGGGGCAGGAGAACTGAAGCTTTCTTT.

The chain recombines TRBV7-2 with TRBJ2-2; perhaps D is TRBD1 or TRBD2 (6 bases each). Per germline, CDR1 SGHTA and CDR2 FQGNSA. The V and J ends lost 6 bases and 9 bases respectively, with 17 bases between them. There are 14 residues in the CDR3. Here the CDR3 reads CASSSRGGGRELFF. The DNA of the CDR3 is TGTGCCAGCAGTTCCCGAGGGGGAGGAAGGGAGCTGTTTTTT. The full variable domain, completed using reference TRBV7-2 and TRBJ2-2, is GAGVSQSPSNKVTEKGKDVELRCDPISGHTALYWYRQSLGQGLEFLIYFQGNSAPDKSGLPSDRFSAERTGGSVSTLTIQRTQQEDSAVYLCASSSRGGGRELFFGEGSRLTVL.

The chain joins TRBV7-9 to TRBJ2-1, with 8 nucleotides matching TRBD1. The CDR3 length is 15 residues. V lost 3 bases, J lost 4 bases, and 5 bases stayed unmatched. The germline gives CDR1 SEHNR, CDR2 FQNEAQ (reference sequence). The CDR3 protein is CASSFETGVYNEQFF. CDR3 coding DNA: TGTGCCAGCAGCTTCGAGACAGGGGTTTACAATGAGCAGTTCTTC.

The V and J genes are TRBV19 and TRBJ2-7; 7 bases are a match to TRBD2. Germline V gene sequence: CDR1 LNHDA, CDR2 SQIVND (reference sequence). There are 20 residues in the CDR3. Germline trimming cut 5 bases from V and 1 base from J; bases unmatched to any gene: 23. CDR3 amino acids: CASSPDFWGLLRTNSYEQYF. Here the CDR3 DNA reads TGTGCCAGTAGTCCTGATTTTTGGGGACTATTACGAACGAATTCCTACGAGCAGTACTTC. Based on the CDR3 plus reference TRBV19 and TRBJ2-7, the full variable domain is DGGITQSPKYLFRKEGQNVTLSCEQNLNHDAMYWYRQDPGQGLRLIYYSQIVNDFQKGDIAEGYSVSREKKESFPLTVTSAQKNPTAFYLCASSPDFWGLLRTNSYEQYFGPGTRLTVT.

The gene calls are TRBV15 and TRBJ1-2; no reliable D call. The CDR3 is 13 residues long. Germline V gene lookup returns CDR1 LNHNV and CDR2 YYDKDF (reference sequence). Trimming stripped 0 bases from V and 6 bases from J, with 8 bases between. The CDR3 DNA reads TGTGCCACCAGCAGAGATCGTAGGGATGGCTACACCTTC. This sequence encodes CATSRDRRDGYTF.

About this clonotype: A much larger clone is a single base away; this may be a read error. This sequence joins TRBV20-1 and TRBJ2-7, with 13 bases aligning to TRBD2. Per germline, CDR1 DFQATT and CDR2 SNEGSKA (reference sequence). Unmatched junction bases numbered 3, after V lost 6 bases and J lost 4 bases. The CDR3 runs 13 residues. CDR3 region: CSAGTSGKYEQYF. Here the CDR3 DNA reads TGCAGTGCCGGGACTAGCGGGAAGTACGAGCAGTACTTC.

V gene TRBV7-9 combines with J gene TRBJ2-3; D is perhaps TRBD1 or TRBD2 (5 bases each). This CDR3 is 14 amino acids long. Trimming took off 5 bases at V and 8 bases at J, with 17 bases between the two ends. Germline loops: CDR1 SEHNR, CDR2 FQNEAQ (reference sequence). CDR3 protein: CASSGTSGGVTQYF. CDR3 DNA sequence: TGTGCCAGCAGCGGGACCAGTGGGGGAGTTACGCAGTATTTT.

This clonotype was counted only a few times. The CDR3 sequence is CSAGTQGADGYTF. CDR3 in DNA: TGCAGTGCTGGAACACAGGGGGCAGATGGCTACACCTTC. The genes are TRBV20-1 and TRBJ1-2, with 9 nucleotides matching TRBD1. Germline V gene sequence: CDR1 DFQATT, CDR2 SNEGSKA (reference sequence). With V trimmed by 5 bases and J by 6 bases, 7 bases remained unmatched. The CDR3 runs 13 residues.

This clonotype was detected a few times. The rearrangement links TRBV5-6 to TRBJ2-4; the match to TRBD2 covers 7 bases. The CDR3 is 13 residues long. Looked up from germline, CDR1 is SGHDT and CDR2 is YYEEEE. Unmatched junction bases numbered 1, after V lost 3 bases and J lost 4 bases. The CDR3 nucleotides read TGTGCCAGCAGCTGGGGGGGGAAAAACATTCAGTACTTC. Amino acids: CASSWGGKNIQYF.

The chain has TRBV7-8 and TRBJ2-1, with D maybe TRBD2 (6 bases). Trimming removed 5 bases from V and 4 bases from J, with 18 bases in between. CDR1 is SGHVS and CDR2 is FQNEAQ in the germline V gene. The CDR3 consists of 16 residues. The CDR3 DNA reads TGTGCCAGCAGCCCAATTCGGGAGAGTTCATACAATGAGCAGTTCTTC. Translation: CASSPIRESSYNEQFF. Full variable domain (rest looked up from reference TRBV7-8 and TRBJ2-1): GAGVSQSPRYKVAKRGQDVALRCDPISGHVSLFWYQQALGQGPEFLTYFQNEAQLDKSGLPSDRFFAERPEGSVSTLKIQRTQQEDSAVYLCASSPIRESSYNEQFFGPGTRLTVL.

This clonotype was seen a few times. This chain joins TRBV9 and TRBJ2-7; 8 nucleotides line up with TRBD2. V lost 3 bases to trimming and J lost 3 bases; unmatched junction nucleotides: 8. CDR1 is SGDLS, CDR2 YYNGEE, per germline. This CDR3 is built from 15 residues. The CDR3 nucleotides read TGTGCCAGCAGCGCACTAGCGGAAACTTACTACGAGCAGTACTTC. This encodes CASSALAETYYEQYF. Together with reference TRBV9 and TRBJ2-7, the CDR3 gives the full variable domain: DSGVTQTPKHLITATGQRVTLRCSPRSGDLSVYWYQQSLDQGLQFLIQYYNGEERAKGNILERFSAQQFPDLHSELNLSSLELGDSALYFCASSALAETYYEQYFGPGTRLTVT.

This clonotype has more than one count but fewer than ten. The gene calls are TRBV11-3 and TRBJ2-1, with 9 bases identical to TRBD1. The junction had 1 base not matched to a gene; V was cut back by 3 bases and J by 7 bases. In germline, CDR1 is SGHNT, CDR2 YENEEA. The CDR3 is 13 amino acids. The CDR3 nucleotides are TGTGCCAGCAGCTTGGGACAGGGAAATGAGCAGTTCTTC. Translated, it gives CASSLGQGNEQFF. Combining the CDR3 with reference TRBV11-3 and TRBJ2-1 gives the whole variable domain EAGVVQSPRYKIIEKKQPVAFWCNPISGHNTLYWYLQNLGQGPELLIRYENEEAVDDSQLPKDRFSAERLKGVDSTLKIQPAELGDSAVYLCASSLGQGNEQFFGPGTRLTVL.

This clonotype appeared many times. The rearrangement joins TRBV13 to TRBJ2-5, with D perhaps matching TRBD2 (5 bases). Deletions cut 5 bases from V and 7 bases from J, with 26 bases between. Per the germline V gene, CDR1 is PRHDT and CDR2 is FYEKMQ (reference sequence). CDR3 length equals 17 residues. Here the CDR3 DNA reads TGTGCCAGCAGCCTGAGGGATAGCGAAAAATGGGTGGGGACCCAGTACTTC. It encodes CASSLRDSEKWVGTQYF.

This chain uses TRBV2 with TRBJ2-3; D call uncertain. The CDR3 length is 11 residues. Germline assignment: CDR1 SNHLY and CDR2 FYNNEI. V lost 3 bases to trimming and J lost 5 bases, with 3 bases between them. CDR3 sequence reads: CASSDRDTQYF. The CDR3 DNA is TGTGCCAGCAGTGATCGAGATACGCAGTATTTT.

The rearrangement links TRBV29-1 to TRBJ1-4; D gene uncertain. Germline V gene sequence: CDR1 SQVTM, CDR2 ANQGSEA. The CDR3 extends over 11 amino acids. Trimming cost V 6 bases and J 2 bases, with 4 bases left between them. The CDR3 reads CSVGTNEKLFF. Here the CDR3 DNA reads TGCAGCGTGGGCACTAATGAAAAACTGTTTTTT.

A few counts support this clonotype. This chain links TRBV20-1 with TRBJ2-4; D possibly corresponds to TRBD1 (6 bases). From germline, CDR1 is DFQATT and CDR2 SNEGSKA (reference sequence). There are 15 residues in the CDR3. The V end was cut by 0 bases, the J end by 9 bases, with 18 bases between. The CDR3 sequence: CSARDSRGAGAIQYF. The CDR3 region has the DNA TGCAGTGCTAGAGACTCCAGAGGGGCAGGGGCCATTCAGTACTTC.

The CDR3 sequence: CASSTTALAKNIQYF. CDR3 DNA sequence: TGTGCCAGTAGTACTACAGCTCTAGCCAAAAACATTCAGTACTTC. The chain uses TRBV19 and TRBJ2-4; D is unclear. From germline, CDR1 is LNHDA and CDR2 SQIVND (reference sequence). The CDR3 consists of 15 residues. The V gene lost 4 bases and the J gene lost 0 bases, with 10 bases spanning the gap.

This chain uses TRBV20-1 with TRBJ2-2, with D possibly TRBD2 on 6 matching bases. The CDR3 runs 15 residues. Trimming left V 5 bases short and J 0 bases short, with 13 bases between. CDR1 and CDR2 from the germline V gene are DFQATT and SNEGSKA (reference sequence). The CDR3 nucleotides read TGCAGTGCTTTTCGAGCGGGTTCGAACACCGGGGAGCTGTTTTTT. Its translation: CSAFRAGSNTGELFF.

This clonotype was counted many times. CDR3 DNA sequence: TGTGCCAGCACCCTCGGGAGGAGACGTCTTTACGAGCAGTACTTC. Protein product: CASTLGRRRLYEQYF. This rearrangement joins TRBV2 to TRBJ2-7, with 7 bases matching TRBD2. Germline CDR1 SNHLY, CDR2 FYNNEI. Losses at the gene ends were 7 bases for V and 4 bases for J; bases not matched to a gene: 13. This CDR3 contains 15 residues.

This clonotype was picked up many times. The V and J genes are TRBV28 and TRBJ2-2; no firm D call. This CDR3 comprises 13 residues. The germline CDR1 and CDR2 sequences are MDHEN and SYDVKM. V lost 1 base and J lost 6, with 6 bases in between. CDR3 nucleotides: TGTGCCAGCAGTTTATTGTTTGCCGGGGAGCTGTTTTTT. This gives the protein CASSLLFAGELFF.

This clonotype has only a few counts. CDR3 bases: TGCAGCGTTGAAGACGGGACTAATCAGCCCCAGCATTTT. As protein: CSVEDGTNQPQHF. The genes are TRBV29-1 and TRBJ1-5; tentative D call: TRBD1 (5 bases). Germline V gene data show CDR1 as SQVTM and CDR2 as ANQGSEA. Trimming removed 0 bases from V and 4 bases from J, with 7 bases in between. There are 13 residues in the CDR3.

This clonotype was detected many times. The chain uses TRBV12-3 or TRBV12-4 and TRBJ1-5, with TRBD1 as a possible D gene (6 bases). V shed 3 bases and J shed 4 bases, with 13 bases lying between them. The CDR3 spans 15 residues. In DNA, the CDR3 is TGTGCCAGCAGTTTTAGGGCAGGGGCGAATCAGCCCCAGCATTTT. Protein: CASSFRAGANQPQHF.

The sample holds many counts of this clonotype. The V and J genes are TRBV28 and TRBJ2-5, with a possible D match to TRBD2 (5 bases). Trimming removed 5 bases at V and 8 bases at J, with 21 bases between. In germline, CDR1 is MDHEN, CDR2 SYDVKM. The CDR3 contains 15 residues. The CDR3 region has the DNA TGTGCCAGCAGTGGGCCCGGGGTGGCGGCAGGAACCCAGTACTTC. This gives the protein CASSGPGVAAGTQYF.

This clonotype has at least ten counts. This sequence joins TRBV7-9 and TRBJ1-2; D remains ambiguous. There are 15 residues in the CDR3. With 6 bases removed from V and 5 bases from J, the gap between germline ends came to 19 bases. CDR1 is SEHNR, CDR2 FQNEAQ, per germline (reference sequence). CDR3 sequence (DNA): TGTGCCAGCAGTCAGGAAATTGCAGAGCAGTATGGCTACACCTTC. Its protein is CASSQEIAEQYGYTF.

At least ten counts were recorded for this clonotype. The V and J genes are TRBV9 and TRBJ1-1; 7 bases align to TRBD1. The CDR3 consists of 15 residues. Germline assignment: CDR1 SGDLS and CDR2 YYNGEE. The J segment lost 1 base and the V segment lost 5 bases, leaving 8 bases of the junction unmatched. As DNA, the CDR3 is TGTGCCAGCAGTGTCGCCGGGACAGCGAACACTGAAGCTTTCTTT. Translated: CASSVAGTANTEAFF.

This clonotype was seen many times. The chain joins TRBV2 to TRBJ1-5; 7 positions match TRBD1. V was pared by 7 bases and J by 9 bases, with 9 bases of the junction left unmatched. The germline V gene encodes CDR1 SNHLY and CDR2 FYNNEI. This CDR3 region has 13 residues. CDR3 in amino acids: CASTRQGASPQHF. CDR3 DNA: TGTGCCAGCACCCGACAGGGTGCTTCGCCCCAGCATTTT.

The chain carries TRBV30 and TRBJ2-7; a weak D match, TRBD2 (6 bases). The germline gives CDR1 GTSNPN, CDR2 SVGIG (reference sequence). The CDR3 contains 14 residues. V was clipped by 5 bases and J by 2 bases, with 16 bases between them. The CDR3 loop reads CAWARERTAYEQYF. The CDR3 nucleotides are TGTGCCTGGGCACGGGAGCGGACCGCCTACGAGCAGTACTTC.